This T cell receptor beta chain was documented in a study of blood T cell repertoires in COVID-19. The CDR3 length is 18 residues. Germline V gene lookup returns CDR1 LGHNA and CDR2 YSLEER. J gave up 0 bases and V 1 base, and 6 bases lay outside the gene matches. Assay: immunoSEQ multiplex PCR; the TCRdb copy retains only in-frame clones and omits some. This sample yields about 280,000 clones, of which roughly 85% are seen a single time; around 10% belongs to the top ten. The count of this clone is one. J is TRBJ2-3 and V is TRBV4-3, with 11 bases fitting TRBD2. This TCR came from a woman between 45 and 60 years old who had recovered from COVID-19. Material: peripheral blood. CDR3 sequence reads: CASSQGLAGGGSTDTQYF. The CDR3 coding sequence is TGCGCCAGCAGCCAAGGCCTAGCGGGAGGTGGGAGCACAGATACGCAGTATTTT.